Shown below are 26 T cell receptor beta chains from a single sample sequenced in a study of cytomegalovirus exposure and HLA in healthy donors. TCRdb's copy holds only in-frame clones and misses some; the assay was immunoSEQ multiplex PCR. The table lists tens of thousands of clones, about 96% of them singletons. Sequencing input: PBMCs. The source is a man between 18 and 29 years old in good health and CMV-seronegative.

This chain connects TRBV28 to TRBJ2-1; D possibly corresponds to TRBD1 (6 bases). Trimming pared 2 bases from V and 7 bases from J, leaving 9 bases between. Germline values: CDR1 MDHEN, CDR2 SYDVKM. The CDR3 runs to 13 residues. The DNA of the CDR3 is TGTGCCAGCAGTTTAGAGCAGGGGAATGAGCAGTTCTTC. Protein sequence: CASSLEQGNEQFF.

A note on this clone: The junction does not match germline at one end; this may be a read error. The chain employs TRBV5-6 and TRBJ2-2; D is undetermined. The CDR3 loop spans 12 amino acids. The V gene's germline CDR1 is SGHDT and CDR2 YYEEEE. In DNA, the CDR3 is TGTGCCGGCAGCTTTGCAGGCGGGGAGCTGTTTTTT. Translating it yields CAGSFAGGELFF.

The CDR3: CASKSGGSWNTEAFF. DNA for the CDR3: TGTGCCAGCAAATCCGGGGGTAGTTGGAACACTGAAGCTTTCTTT. The chain joins TRBV6-5 to TRBJ1-1; D may be TRBD1 (5 bases). This CDR3 region has 15 residues. V lost 7 bases and J lost 1, with 16 bases in between. Germline CDR1 reads MNHEY; CDR2 reads SVGAGI.

This clone was counted once. The J gene is TRBJ1-1, the V gene TRBV6-4, with TRBD1 matching 9 bases. The length of the CDR3 is 14 residues. The germline V gene encodes CDR1 MRHNA and CDR2 SNTAGT. Losses at the gene ends were 4 bases for V and 4 bases for J; bases not matched to a gene: 4. CDR3 nucleotide sequence: TGTGCCAGCAGTGTTACAGGGGGCGGCACTGAAGCTTTCTTT. Translated, it gives CASSVTGGGTEAFF.

This chain connects TRBV5-1 to TRBJ2-1, with D tentatively TRBD2 (6 bases). The length of the CDR3 is 20 residues. Germline assignment: CDR1 SGHRS and CDR2 YFSETQ. Trimming took off 5 bases at V and 3 bases at J, with 30 bases between the two ends. The CDR3 protein is CASRDWSGSSTQRNYNEQFF. The CDR3 nucleotides read TGCGCCAGCAGAGATTGGAGCGGGTCCTCTACCCAAAGAAACTACAATGAGCAGTTCTTC. The complete variable domain, with remaining parts taken from reference TRBV5-1 and TRBJ2-1, reads KAGVTQTPRYLIKTRGQQVTLSCSPISGHRSVSWYQQTPGQGLQFLFEYFSETQRNKGNFPGRFSGRQFSNSRSEMNVSTLELGDSALYLCASRDWSGSSTQRNYNEQFFGPGTRLTVL.

CDR3: CASSPRPGLAGGGDTQYF. DNA of the CDR3: TGTGCCAGCAGCCCCAGACCGGGACTAGCGGGAGGGGGTGATACGCAGTATTTT. This rearrangement joins TRBV13 to TRBJ2-3; 16 bases are a match to TRBD2. In germline, CDR1 is PRHDT, CDR2 FYEKMQ (reference sequence). CDR3 size: 18 residues. J was trimmed by 6 bases and V by 5 bases; bases with no gene match: 11.

The CDR3 DNA reads as TGTGCCACCTTCGGACAGGGGGACGAAGCTTTCTTT. Its protein product is CATFGQGDEAFF. The chain combines TRBV19 with TRBJ1-1; 10 bases match TRBD1. The CDR3 is 12 residues long. The junction had 7 bases not matched to a gene; V was cut back by 10 bases and J by 8 bases. CDR1 is LNHDA, CDR2 SQIVND, per germline (reference sequence).

The genes are TRBV28 and TRBJ1-1; D remains unclear. V was trimmed by 7 bases and J by 2 bases, leaving 17 bases between them. The CDR3 loop spans 15 amino acids. Germline CDR1 MDHEN, CDR2 SYDVKM. CDR3 sequence reads: CASISSVPLNTEAFF. The CDR3 nucleotides read TGTGCCAGCATTTCCAGCGTACCTCTAAACACTGAAGCTTTCTTT. The full variable domain, completed using reference TRBV28 and TRBJ1-1, is DVKVTQSSRYLVKRTGEKVFLECVQDMDHENMFWYRQDPGLGLRLIYFSYDVKMKEKGDIPEGYSVSREKKERFSLILESASTNQTSMYLCASISSVPLNTEAFFGQGTRLTVV.

This chain connects TRBV5-6 to TRBJ2-7; a possible D gene is TRBD2 (5 bases). Germline CDR1 and CDR2: SGHDT and YYEEEE. The V and J ends lost 3 bases and 3 bases respectively, with 7 bases between them. The CDR3 is made up of 12 amino acids. The CDR3 spells CASSSEDYEQYF. Written as DNA, the CDR3 is TGTGCCAGCAGCTCGGAGGACTACGAGCAGTACTTC.

V gene TRBV11-2 combines with J gene TRBJ1-3, with 7 positions matching TRBD1. Losses at the gene ends were 2 bases for V and 2 bases for J; bases not matched to a gene: 3. CDR1 SGHAT and CDR2 FQNNGV come from the germline V gene. The CDR3 length is 15 residues. The CDR3 is CASSLIRGPGNTIYF. In nucleotides, the CDR3 is TGTGCCAGCAGCTTAATTAGGGGGCCTGGAAACACCATATATTTT. The entire variable domain, with the rest obtained from reference TRBV11-2 and TRBJ1-3, is as follows: EAGVAQSPRYKIIEKRQSVAFWCNPISGHATLYWYQQILGQGPKLLIQFQNNGVVDDSQLPKDRFSAERLKGVDSTLKIQPAKLEDSAVYLCASSLIRGPGNTIYFGEGSWLTVV.

V and J are TRBV7-2 and TRBJ2-3, with TRBD2 as a possible D gene (6 bases). The CDR3 totals 13 residues. Germline assignment: CDR1 SGHTA and CDR2 FQGNSA. Trimming took off 3 bases at V and 6 bases at J, with 10 bases between the two ends. The CDR3 bases are TGTGCCAGCAGCTTGGTAAGCGGGGATACGCAGTATTTT. Its protein is CASSLVSGDTQYF.

The V and J genes are TRBV5-1 and TRBJ2-3; maybe TRBD1 (6 bases). V dropped 3 bases and J dropped 0 bases, with 11 bases sitting between them. There are 15 residues in the CDR3. Germline CDR1 is SGHRS and CDR2 is YFSETQ. Here the CDR3 DNA reads TGCGCCAGCAGCTCGGACAGTCCTAGCACAGATACGCAGTATTTT. Protein product: CASSSDSPSTDTQYF.

The CDR3 coding sequence is TGTGCCAGCGGAGAACAGGGCGCTAGCACAGATACGCAGTATTTT. It codes for CASGEQGASTDTQYF. V gene TRBV6-6 combines with J gene TRBJ2-3; D possibly corresponds to TRBD1 (6 bases). The CDR3 runs to 15 residues. Germline CDR1 MNHNY, CDR2 SVGAGI (reference sequence). The V end was cut by 8 bases, the J end by 0 bases, with 15 bases between.

The V call is TRBV6-6, the J call TRBJ2-7, with 11 bases that match TRBD2. The CDR3 sequence is 14 residues long. Germline V gene lookup returns CDR1 MNHNY and CDR2 SVGAGI (reference sequence). V trimming: 2 bases; J trimming: 6 bases; junction bases outside the gene matches: 3. The CDR3 coding sequence is TGTGCCAGCAGTTACAACCTAGCGGGAGGCGAGCAGTACGTC. It encodes CASSYNLAGGEQYV.

The chain recombines TRBV5-1 with TRBJ2-1; 10 bases align to TRBD2. The CDR3 extends over 15 amino acids. V dropped 3 bases and J dropped 6; count of bases not matched to a gene: 6. In germline, CDR1 is SGHRS, CDR2 YFSETQ. CDR3 amino acids: CASSSLAGEGNEQFF. CDR3 sequence (DNA): TGCGCCAGCAGCTCCCTAGCGGGAGAGGGCAATGAGCAGTTCTTC. Full variable domain (outside the CDR3, taken from reference TRBV5-1 and TRBJ2-1): KAGVTQTPRYLIKTRGQQVTLSCSPISGHRSVSWYQQTPGQGLQFLFEYFSETQRNKGNFPGRFSGRQFSNSRSEMNVSTLELGDSALYLCASSSLAGEGNEQFFGPGTRLTVL.

The chain carries TRBV14 and TRBJ2-3; D is undetermined. CDR3 length equals 15 residues. V lost 2 bases, J lost 3 bases, and 12 bases lay in between. Germline CDR1 SGHDN, CDR2 FVKESK. CDR3 loop: CASSQRSLLTDTQYF. The DNA for the CDR3 is TGTGCCAGCAGCCAACGTAGCTTGCTGACAGATACGCAGTATTTT.

CDR3 in amino acids: CASSWGTGGGYGYTF. The CDR3 DNA is TGTGCCAGCAGCTGGGGGACAGGGGGAGGGTATGGCTACACCTTC. The chain employs TRBV7-2 and TRBJ1-2; TRBD1 matches at 11 bases. The V segment lost 4 bases and the J segment 5 bases; nucleotides outside the gene matches: 6. The length of the CDR3 is 15 residues. Germline V gives CDR1 SGHTA, CDR2 FQGNSA.

The chain uses TRBV21-1 and TRBJ1-5; the DNA was not compared with TRBD1, the D call given in the table. TRBV21-1 is assigned pseudogene status. The CDR3 spans 15 residues. The CDR3 here is CASRVNRGTFQPQHF. The CDR3 DNA sequence: TGTGCCAGCAGGGTCAACAGGGGGACGTTTCAGCCCCAGCATTTT.

The chain has TRBV5-1 and TRBJ2-1; TRBD2 matches at 10 bases. The germline V gene encodes CDR1 SGHRS and CDR2 YFSETQ. The CDR3 runs 16 residues. Losses at the gene ends were 0 bases for V and 3 bases for J; bases not matched to a gene: 3. The CDR3 region has the DNA TGCGCCAGCAGCTTGGCGGCTAGCGGGGGCTACAATGAGCAGTTCTTC. It encodes CASSLAASGGYNEQFF. Based on the CDR3 plus reference TRBV5-1 and TRBJ2-1, the full variable domain is KAGVTQTPRYLIKTRGQQVTLSCSPISGHRSVSWYQQTPGQGLQFLFEYFSETQRNKGNFPGRFSGRQFSNSRSEMNVSTLELGDSALYLCASSLAASGGYNEQFFGPGTRLTVL.

The chain employs TRBV28 and TRBJ2-7; tentatively, D is TRBD1 (9 bases). This CDR3 comprises 14 residues. Germline-derived CDR1 and CDR2 are MDHEN and SYDVKM. Deletions cut 10 bases from V and 0 bases from J, with 16 bases between. The CDR3 reads CATGGTGTSYEQYF. The CDR3 nucleotides are TGTGCCACGGGGGGGACAGGGACCTCCTACGAGCAGTACTTC.

This clone was recorded a few times. The rearrangement joins TRBV5-8 to TRBJ2-7, with D possibly matching TRBD2 (5 bases). The CDR3 contains 14 residues. In germline, CDR1 is SGHTS, CDR2 YDEGEE. V lost 4 bases to trimming and J lost 1 base, with 12 bases between them. This CDR3 is CASSPETKSYEQYF. CDR3 in DNA: TGTGCCAGCAGCCCAGAGACTAAATCCTACGAGCAGTACTTC. The full variable domain, completed using reference TRBV5-8 and TRBJ2-7, is EAGVTQSPTHLIKTRGQQATLRCSPISGHTSVYWYQQALGLGLQFLLWYDEGEERNRGNFPPRFSGRQFPNYSSELNVNALELEDSALYLCASSPETKSYEQYFGPGTRLTVT.

The chain carries TRBV5-1 and TRBJ1-1; D is ambiguous. Germline values: CDR1 SGHRS, CDR2 YFSETQ. The CDR3 contains 13 residues. Trimming shortened V by 2 bases and J by 2 bases, and 7 bases separated the two germline ends. The CDR3 spells CASSFRFNTEAFF. Here the CDR3 DNA reads TGCGCCAGCAGCTTCAGATTTAACACTGAAGCTTTCTTT.

The CDR3 bases are TGTGCCAGCAGCACCGGGACAGGCCCCTACGAGCAGTACTTC. This gives the protein CASSTGTGPYEQYF. V gene TRBV6-1 combines with J gene TRBJ2-7; 8 nucleotides align to TRBD1. CDR1 is MNHNS and CDR2 is SASEGT in the germline V gene. Unmatched junction bases numbered 6, after V lost 6 bases and J lost 2 bases. CDR3 length: 14 residues.

This chain uses TRBV27 with TRBJ2-1, with TRBD1 matching over 7 bases. The CDR3 runs 14 residues. Germline V gene lookup returns CDR1 MNHEY and CDR2 SMNVEV (reference sequence). The V and J ends lost 3 bases and 7 bases, in that order; junction bases with no gene match: 6. The CDR3 region has the DNA TGTGCCAGCAGTTTTGGACAGGCGGTAAATGAGCAGTTCTTC. Translation gives CASSFGQAVNEQFF.

The chain combines TRBV6-6 with TRBJ1-1; D ambiguous. This CDR3 is built from 14 residues. V lost 2 bases and J 0 bases, leaving 7 bases between the germline ends. The V gene's germline CDR1 is MNHNY and CDR2 SVGAGI (reference sequence). Written as DNA, the CDR3 is TGTGCCAGCAGTTACCCTGGGCTGAACACTGAAGCTTTCTTT. Residues: CASSYPGLNTEAFF.

This clone has a single count. The chain joins TRBV7-6 to TRBJ2-3; TRBD2 matches 7 bases. The CDR3 length is 20 residues. Germline lookup yields CDR1 SGHVS and CDR2 FNYEAQ. V dropped 3 bases and J dropped 4; count of bases not matched to a gene: 22. The CDR3 is CASSFIFSRSGMEVSDTQYF. CDR3 coding DNA: TGTGCCAGCAGCTTTATTTTCTCTCGGAGCGGGATGGAGGTTTCAGATACGCAGTATTTT.